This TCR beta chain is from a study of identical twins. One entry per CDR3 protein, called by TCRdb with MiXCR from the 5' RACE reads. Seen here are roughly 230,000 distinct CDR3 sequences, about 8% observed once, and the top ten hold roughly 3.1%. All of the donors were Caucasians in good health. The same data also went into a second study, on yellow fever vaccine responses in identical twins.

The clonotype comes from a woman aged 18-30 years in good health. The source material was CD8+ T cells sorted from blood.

The CDR3 DNA reads as TGTGCCAGCAGTTTATTCTGGGGCAATGAGCAGTTCTTC. Translating it yields CASSLFWGNEQFF. The chain carries TRBV28 and TRBJ2-1; D gene uncertain. Trimming pared 1 base from V and 6 bases from J, leaving 7 bases between. Germline CDR1 is MDHEN and CDR2 is SYDVKM. This CDR3 has 13 amino acids. The complete variable domain, with remaining parts taken from reference TRBV28 and TRBJ2-1, reads DVKVTQSSRYLVKRTGEKVFLECVQDMDHENMFWYRQDPGLGLRLIYFSYDVKMKEKGDIPEGYSVSREKKERFSLILESASTNQTSMYLCASSLFWGNEQFFGPGTRLTVL.